One and the same sample provided the 27 T cell receptor beta chains below, sequenced in a study of blood T cell repertoires in COVID-19. Assay: immunoSEQ multiplex PCR; the TCRdb copy retains only in-frame clones and omits some. The table includes 250,000 or so clones, approximately 85% detected once. The sequenced material came from PBMCs or T cells enriched from blood (not recorded which). These receptors originate from a woman in her forties or fifties who had recovered from COVID-19.

The V gene is TRBV19, the J gene TRBJ1-2; weak D call: TRBD1 (6 bases). The germline V gene encodes CDR1 LNHDA and CDR2 SQIVND (reference sequence). Trimming pared 3 bases from V and 1 base from J, leaving 12 bases between. This CDR3 is 15 amino acids long. The CDR3 sequence: CASSMTGPLNYGYTF. The CDR3 DNA reads TGTGCCAGTAGTATGACAGGCCCTCTTAACTATGGCTACACCTTC.

This clone was recorded once. The V call is TRBV14, the J call TRBJ1-1, with D perhaps TRBD1 (6 bases). V was shortened by 1 base and J by 1 base, with 25 bases between the two germline ends. This CDR3 is built from 20 residues. Looked up from germline, CDR1 is SGHDN and CDR2 is FVKESK. The CDR3 spells CASSQAMTGAANTKNTEAFF. The CDR3, as DNA: TGTGCCAGCAGCCAAGCAATGACAGGAGCAGCCAACACTAAGAACACTGAAGCTTTCTTT.

The chain is built from TRBV30 and TRBJ1-2; the D gene is possibly TRBD1 (5 bases). Germline V gene lookup returns CDR1 GTSNPN and CDR2 SVGIG (reference sequence). The CDR3 sequence is 11 residues long. V gave up 2 bases and J gave up 8 bases, with 9 bases separating them. Here the CDR3 DNA reads TGTGCCTGGAGTACAGGATGGGGCTACACCTTC. Its protein is CAWSTGWGYTF.

The chain employs TRBV5-1 and TRBJ2-7; TRBD2 might be the D (6 bases). Looked up from germline, CDR1 is SGHRS and CDR2 is YFSETQ. Trimming removed 5 bases from V and 5 bases from J, with 11 bases in between. The CDR3 contains 12 residues. In DNA, the CDR3 is TGCGCCAGCAGGGAGGGGCCAGACGAGCAGTACTTC. Translated: CASREGPDEQYF.

The rearrangement uses TRBV2 and TRBJ2-4, with 8 nucleotides matching TRBD1. The junction had 1 base not matched to a gene; V was cut back by 3 bases and J by 6 bases. Germline CDR1 and CDR2: SNHLY and FYNNEI. The CDR3 is 13 amino acids. Here the CDR3 reads CASSDRGRNIQYF. The CDR3 coding sequence is TGTGCCAGCAGTGACAGGGGGCGAAACATTCAGTACTTC.

V is TRBV6-6 and J is TRBJ2-7, with 13 bases identical to TRBD2. This CDR3 spans 16 amino acids. Germline V lookup: CDR1 MNHNY, CDR2 SVGAGI (reference sequence). Trimming took 6 bases from V and 3 from J; bases not matched to a gene: 8. CDR3 loop: CASRGTGTSGDYEQYF. CDR3 nucleotides: TGTGCCAGCAGGGGTACCGGGACTAGCGGGGACTACGAGCAGTACTTC.

This clone was observed once. The chain is built from TRBV15 and TRBJ1-1; D uncertain. CDR1 and CDR2 from the germline V gene are LNHNV and YYDKDF (reference sequence). The CDR3 extends over 14 amino acids. Between the trimmed V and J ends, which lost 0 bases and 0 bases, there was a span of 5 bases. The CDR3 is CATSRDLLNTEAFF. The CDR3, as DNA: TGTGCCACCAGCAGAGATCTCTTGAACACTGAAGCTTTCTTT.

The chain couples TRBV7-2 to TRBJ2-7; tentative D call: TRBD2 (6 bases). CDR3 size: 14 residues. Germline loops: CDR1 SGHTA, CDR2 FQGNSA. V shed 6 bases and J shed 6 bases, with 18 bases lying between them. DNA for the CDR3: TGTGCCAGCAGTTATGGGACTGGGATCCCCGAGCAGTACTTC. This sequence encodes CASSYGTGIPEQYF.

V and J are TRBV3-1 (or the pseudogene TRBV3-2) and TRBJ1-1; D is ambiguous. The germline CDR1 and CDR2 sequences are LGHDT and YNNKEL (reference sequence). The CDR3 covers 14 residues. Trimming took 2 bases from V and 4 from J, leaving 11 bases between them. CDR3 nucleotides: TGTGCCAGCAGCCAATATGAGATCCTCACTGAAGCTTTCTTT. Its protein product is CASSQYEILTEAFF.

CDR3 coding DNA: TGTGCCAGCTCCCATTCCTCTGGGGCCAACGTCCTGACTTTC. Residues: CASSHSSGANVLTF. The chain carries TRBV27 and TRBJ2-6; D call uncertain. The germline CDR1 and CDR2 sequences are MNHEY and SMNVEV (reference sequence). V was pared by 8 bases and J by 0 bases, with 8 bases between. This CDR3 has 14 amino acids.

On this clone: The sample holds other DNA sequences that translate to the same CDR3. The genes are TRBV19 and TRBJ1-6; D perhaps matches TRBD1 (5 bases). The germline V gene has CDR1 LNHDA and CDR2 SQIVND (reference sequence). V was trimmed by 3 bases and J by 7 bases, leaving 10 bases between them. The CDR3 consists of 14 residues. The CDR3 loop is CASSITGVNSPLHF. In DNA, the CDR3 is TGTGCCAGTAGTATCACGGGGGTCAATTCACCCCTCCACTTT.

J is TRBJ2-1 and V is TRBV7-6; 16 bases match TRBD2. The V gene's germline CDR1 is SGHVS and CDR2 FNYEAQ. CDR3 length: 18 amino acids. Trimming at V came to 0 bases and at J to 7 bases, leaving 6 bases not matched to a gene. The CDR3 nucleotides are TGTGCCAGCAGCTTAGCGGGACTAGCGGGAGGGCCGTATAATGAGCAGTTCTTC. Translation gives CASSLAGLAGGPYNEQFF. Filled out from reference TRBV7-6 and TRBJ2-1, the complete variable domain reads GAGVSQSPRYKVTKRGQDVALRCDPISGHVSLYWYRQALGQGPEFLTYFNYEAQQDKSGLPNDRFSAERPEGSISTLTIQRTEQRDSAMYRCASSLAGLAGGPYNEQFFGPGTRLTVL.

The chain recombines TRBV12-3 or TRBV12-4 with TRBJ1-2; D possibly corresponds to TRBD1 (6 bases). There are 13 residues in the CDR3. Between the trimmed V and J ends, which lost 5 bases and 2 bases, there was a span of 9 bases. The CDR3 region is CASSRTGNYGYTF. The CDR3 DNA follows: TGTGCCAGCAGTCGAACAGGGAACTATGGCTACACCTTC.

The J gene is TRBJ2-5, the V gene TRBV5-4; 13 nucleotides line up with TRBD2. This CDR3 comprises 17 residues. The germline V gene encodes CDR1 SGHNT and CDR2 YYREEE (reference sequence). V lost 4 bases and J lost 5; bases outside the gene matches: 11. CDR3: CASSLTGLAGDRETQYF. The CDR3 DNA reads TGTGCCAGCAGCCTGACTGGACTAGCGGGAGATAGGGAGACCCAGTACTTC.

The rearrangement uses TRBV19 and TRBJ1-1; 9 bases match TRBD1. Germline V gene lookup returns CDR1 LNHDA and CDR2 SQIVND (reference sequence). V gave up 4 bases and J gave up 5 bases; unmatched junction bases: 2. This CDR3 spans 13 amino acids. This chain's CDR3 is CASSRDRATEAFF. DNA for the CDR3: TGTGCCAGTAGTAGGGACAGGGCTACTGAAGCTTTCTTT.

This chain joins TRBV28 and TRBJ1-3, with D possibly being TRBD1 (6 bases). The CDR3 is made up of 17 amino acids. Per the germline V gene, CDR1 is MDHEN and CDR2 is SYDVKM. The ends were cut back, 3 bases at V and 2 bases at J, with 17 bases in the middle. The CDR3 here is CASSFPIGQNPGNTIYF. CDR3 in DNA: TGTGCCAGCAGTTTCCCGATTGGACAGAATCCTGGAAACACCATATATTTT.

Of note for this clone: This sample includes further DNA sequences coding for the same CDR3. The chain is built from TRBV12-3 or TRBV12-4 and TRBJ2-1; D is perhaps TRBD2 (6 bases). The CDR3 sequence is 13 residues long. V shed 5 bases and J shed 4 bases, with 9 bases lying between them. CDR3 protein: CASSPGLYNEQFF. The CDR3 nucleotides read TGTGCCAGCAGTCCCGGACTATACAATGAGCAGTTCTTC.

This clone was observed once. The chain carries TRBV6-5 and TRBJ2-3, with TRBD1 matching over 7 bases. This CDR3 has 15 amino acids. J lost 4 bases, V lost 5 bases, and 9 bases had no gene match. Looked up from germline, CDR1 is MNHEY and CDR2 is SVGAGI. CDR3 in amino acids: CASSNYDTGADTQYF. The CDR3 DNA reads as TGTGCCAGCAGTAACTACGACACAGGGGCAGATACGCAGTATTTT.

This chain links TRBV12-5 with TRBJ1-2, with D perhaps TRBD1 (6 bases). This CDR3 spans 15 amino acids. Trimming cost V 6 bases and J 2 bases, with 16 bases left between them. Germline V gene data show CDR1 as LGHNT and CDR2 as FRNRAP. This chain's CDR3 is CASGPSGGGNYGYTF. In nucleotides, the CDR3 is TGTGCTAGTGGCCCCTCGGGGGGCGGCAACTATGGCTACACCTTC.

The chain combines TRBV27 with TRBJ2-3, with 8 bases aligning to TRBD1. This CDR3 region has 16 residues. With V trimmed by 9 bases and J by 2 bases, 13 bases remained unmatched. Germline loops: CDR1 MNHEY, CDR2 SMNVEV (reference sequence). This CDR3 is CASYRYAGGTTDTQYF. CDR3 sequence (DNA): TGTGCCAGTTACCGATACGCAGGGGGCACCACAGATACGCAGTATTTT.

The V call is TRBV7-9, the J call TRBJ2-2; 13 bases map to TRBD2. CDR3 length: 18 amino acids. Looked up from germline, CDR1 is SEHNR and CDR2 is FQNEAQ (reference sequence). V lost 5 bases to trimming and J lost 4 bases; unmatched junction nucleotides: 10. This CDR3 is CASSQPTSGRHRTGELFF. The CDR3 nucleotides are TGTGCCAGCAGCCAACCGACTAGCGGGAGGCACCGCACCGGGGAGCTGTTTTTT.

V is TRBV2 and J is TRBJ2-1; 11 bases align to TRBD2. This CDR3 region has 13 residues. Germline CDR1 and CDR2: SNHLY and FYNNEI. V gave up 8 bases and J gave up 6 bases; unmatched junction bases: 3. CDR3 residues: CASGTSGFNEQFF. The DNA for the CDR3 is TGTGCCAGCGGGACTAGCGGCTTCAATGAGCAGTTCTTC. The variable domain in full, with the rest retrieved from reference TRBV2 and TRBJ2-1, is EPEVTQTPSHQVTQMGQEVILRCVPISNHLYFYWYRQILGQKVEFLVSFYNNEISEKSEIFDDQFSVERPDGSNFTLKIRSTKLEDSAMYFCASGTSGFNEQFFGPGTRLTVL.

The rearrangement joins TRBV19 to TRBJ1-5; a possible D gene is TRBD1 (6 bases). CDR1 and CDR2 from the germline V gene are LNHDA and SQIVND (reference sequence). The CDR3 is made up of 15 amino acids. V was pared by 3 bases and J by 3 bases, with 12 bases between. The CDR3 DNA reads as TGTGCCAGTAGTATTTGGGGGCGAGTCAATCAGCCCCAGCATTTT. It encodes CASSIWGRVNQPQHF. Based on the CDR3 plus reference TRBV19 and TRBJ1-5, the full variable domain is DGGITQSPKYLFRKEGQNVTLSCEQNLNHDAMYWYRQDPGQGLRLIYYSQIVNDFQKGDIAEGYSVSREKKESFPLTVTSAQKNPTAFYLCASSIWGRVNQPQHFGDGTRLSIL.

This clone was seen a single time. The CDR3 here is CSAQGNTIYF. In DNA, the CDR3 is TGCAGTGCTCAAGGAAACACCATATATTTT. The chain has TRBV20-1 and TRBJ1-3; D not resolved. CDR1 is DFQATT and CDR2 is SNEGSKA in the germline V gene (reference sequence). Trimming left V 5 bases short and J 4 bases short, with 3 bases between. CDR3 size: 10 residues.

The chain has TRBV5-4 and TRBJ2-7, with 9 bases matching TRBD2. The ends lost 9 bases at V and 2 bases at J; junction bases unmatched: 9. The CDR3 has 14 amino acids. Looked up from germline, CDR1 is SGHNT and CDR2 is YYREEE (reference sequence). The CDR3 region is CATSLAGGPYEQYF. The CDR3 DNA follows: TGTGCCACCTCACTAGCGGGCGGACCCTACGAGCAGTACTTC.

The chain couples TRBV15 to TRBJ2-1; 7 positions match TRBD1. The CDR3 runs 15 residues. Germline assignment: CDR1 LNHNV and CDR2 YYDKDF (reference sequence). V was pared by 7 bases and J by 4 bases, with 10 bases of the junction left unmatched. Here the CDR3 DNA reads TGTGCCACCAATACCGGGACAGCCCTATACAATGAGCAGTTCTTC. The encoded protein is CATNTGTALYNEQFF. Full variable domain (rest looked up from reference TRBV15 and TRBJ2-1): DAMVIQNPRYQVTQFGKPVTLSCSQTLNHNVMYWYQQKSSQAPKLLFHYYDKDFNNEADTPDNFQSRRPNTSFCFLDIRSPGLGDTAMYLCATNTGTALYNEQFFGPGTRLTVL.

This sequence joins TRBV15 and TRBJ2-6; tentative D call: TRBD2 (7 bases). V lost 1 base and J lost 0, with 19 bases in between. The germline CDR1 and CDR2 sequences are LNHNV and YYDKDF (reference sequence). CDR3 length: 20 residues. The CDR3 is CATSRGGGGASLSGANVLTF. As DNA, the CDR3 is TGTGCCACCAGCAGAGGGGGCGGGGGCGCCTCTCTCTCTGGGGCCAACGTCCTGACTTTC.